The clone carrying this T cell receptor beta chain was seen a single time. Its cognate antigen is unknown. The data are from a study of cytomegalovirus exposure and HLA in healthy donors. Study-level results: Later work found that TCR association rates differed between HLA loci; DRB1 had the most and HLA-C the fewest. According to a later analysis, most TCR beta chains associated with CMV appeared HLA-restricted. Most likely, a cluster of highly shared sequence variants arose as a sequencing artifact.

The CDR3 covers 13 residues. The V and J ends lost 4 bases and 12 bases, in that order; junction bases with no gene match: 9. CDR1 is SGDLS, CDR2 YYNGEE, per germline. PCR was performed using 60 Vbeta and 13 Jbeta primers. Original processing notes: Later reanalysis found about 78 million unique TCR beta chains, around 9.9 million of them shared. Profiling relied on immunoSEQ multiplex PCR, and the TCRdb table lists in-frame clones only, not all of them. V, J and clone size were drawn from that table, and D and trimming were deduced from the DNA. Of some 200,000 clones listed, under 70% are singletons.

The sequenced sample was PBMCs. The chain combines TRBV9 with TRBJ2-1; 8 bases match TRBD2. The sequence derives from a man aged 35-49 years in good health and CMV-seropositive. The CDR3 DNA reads TGTGCCAGCAGCTCGGGGGGGAGGTCTGGGCAGTTCTTC. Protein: CASSSGGRSGQFF.